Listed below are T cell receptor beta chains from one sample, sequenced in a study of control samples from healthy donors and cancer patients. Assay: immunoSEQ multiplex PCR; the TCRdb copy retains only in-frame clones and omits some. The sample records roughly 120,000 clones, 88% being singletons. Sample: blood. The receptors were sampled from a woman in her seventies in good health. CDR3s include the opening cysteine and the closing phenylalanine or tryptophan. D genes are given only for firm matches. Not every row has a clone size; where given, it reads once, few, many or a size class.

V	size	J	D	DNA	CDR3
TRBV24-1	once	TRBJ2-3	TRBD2	TGTGCCACCAGTGATCGTGTATGGACTAGCGGGGAGCCAGATACGCAGTATTTT	CATSDRVWTSGEPDTQYF
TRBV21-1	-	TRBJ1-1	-	TGTGCCAGCAGCAAAGGGCCGGCAAGGCGAAACACTGAAGCTTTCTTT	CASSKGPARRNTEAFF
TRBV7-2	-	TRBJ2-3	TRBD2	TGTGCCAGCAGCTCCTCTTTTAGCGGGGGGTGGACAGATACGCAGTATTTT	CASSSSFSGGWTDTQYF
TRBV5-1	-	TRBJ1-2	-	TGCGCCAGCAGGGACAGACTCTCCTCCGGGGGCTACACCTTC	CASRDRLSSGGYTF
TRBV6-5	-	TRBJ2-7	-	TGTGCCAGCAGTCTCGGGGAGAACGAGCAGTACTTC	CASSLGENEQYF
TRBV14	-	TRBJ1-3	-	TGTGCCAGCAGCCCGTGGACAGACTTTGGAAACACCATATATTTT	CASSPWTDFGNTIYF
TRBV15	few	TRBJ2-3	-	TGTGCCACCAGCAGAGATCTGGGCGGTGGAGATACGCAGTATTTT	CATSRDLGGGDTQYF
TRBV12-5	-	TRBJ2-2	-	TGTGCTAGTGGTCCTCGTGTCCGTCGAGGCGGGGAGCTGTTTTTT	CASGPRVRRGGELFF
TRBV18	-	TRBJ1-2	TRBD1	TGTGCCAGCTCAGCCATAGACAGGGACTATGGCTACACCTTC	CASSAIDRDYGYTF
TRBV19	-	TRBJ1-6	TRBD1	TGTGCCAGTAGTAGGGGACAGGGTGTCTCACCCCTCCACTTT	CASSRGQGVSPLHF
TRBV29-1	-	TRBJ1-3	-	TGCAGCGTTGGTGGAGCTGGAAACACCATATATTTT	CSVGGAGNTIYF
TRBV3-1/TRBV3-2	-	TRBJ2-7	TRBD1	TGTGCCAGCAGCCAGGGACAGGGGGGTGGCGAGCAGTACTTC	CASSQGQGGGEQYF
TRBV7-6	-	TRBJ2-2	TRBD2	TGTGCCAGCACCCCAACGGGCCTAGCGGGGTTAGGAACCGGGGAGCTGTTTTTT	CASTPTGLAGLGTGELFF
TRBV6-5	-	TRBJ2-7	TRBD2	TGTGCCAGCAGAGCGTCGGGGGGTAGGGCCTACGAGCAGTACTTC	CASRASGGRAYEQYF
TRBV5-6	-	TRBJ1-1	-	TGTGCCAGCAGCTTAAGGGGTAGCACTGAAGCTTTCTTT	CASSLRGSTEAFF
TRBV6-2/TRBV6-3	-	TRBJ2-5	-	TGTGCCAGCAGTCAAATTGGTTCGGGGGTGGAGACCCAGTACTTC	CASSQIGSGVETQYF
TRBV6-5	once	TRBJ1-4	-	TGTGCCAGCAGGTCCCCGACCCGGGAGGGTGAAAAACTGTTTTTT	CASRSPTREGEKLFF
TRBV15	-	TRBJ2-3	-	TGTGCCACCAGCATACAGGGTATAGATACGCAGTATTTT	CATSIQGIDTQYF
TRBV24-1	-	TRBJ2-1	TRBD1	TGTGCCACCAGTGATGTGGACAGGGGGCGAGGTGAGCAGTTCTTC	CATSDVDRGRGEQFF
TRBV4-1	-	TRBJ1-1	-	TGCGCCAGCAGCCAAACCGCCCTCAGGGGACCTCTTGAAGCTTTCTTT	CASSQTALRGPLEAFF
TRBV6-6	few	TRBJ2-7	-	TGTGCCAGCACCTCACAAGGCGAGCAGTACTTC	CASTSQGEQYF
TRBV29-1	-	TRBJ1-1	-	TGCAGCGCGGGCCCCGGCGGGGTGGTCTCTGAAGCTTTCTTT	CSAGPGGVVSEAFF
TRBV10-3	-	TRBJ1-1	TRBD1	TGTGCCATCAAGAAACAGGGGGTAAACACTGAAGCTTTCTTT	CAIKKQGVNTEAFF
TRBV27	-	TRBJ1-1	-	TGTGCCAGCAGTTTGCGGGAAGGGCGCGCTGAAGCTTTCTTT	CASSLREGRAEAFF
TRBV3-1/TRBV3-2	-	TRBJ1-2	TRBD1	TGTGCCAGCAGCCAAGAGTGGGGACAGGGGGCCTTACTGAGCGGCTACACCTTC	CASSQEWGQGALLSGYTF
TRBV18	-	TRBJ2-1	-	TGTGCCAGCTCACCCGGGGTCGAGAGGAATGAGCAGTTCTTC	CASSPGVERNEQFF
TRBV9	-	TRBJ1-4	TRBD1	TGTGCCAGCAGCCCCCGACAGGGGACTAATGAAAAACTGTTTTTT	CASSPRQGTNEKLFF
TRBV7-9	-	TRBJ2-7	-	TGTGCCAGCAGCCCGCGGGGTTCGAGGGGGTACGAGCAGTACTTC	CASSPRGSRGYEQYF
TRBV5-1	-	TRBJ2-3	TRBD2	TGCGCCAGTCGGGGGGAGACAGATACGCAGTATTTT	CASRGETDTQYF